Given below is one T cell receptor beta chain in context. The target of this receptor is not known. One base away there is no much larger clone; base qualities are not given. The data are from a study of radiotherapy plus CTLA-4 blockade in lung cancer (dated by TCRdb to 2016 to 2019). About the full investigation: Among enrolled patients, 18% had an objective response and around 33% reached disease control.

Overall study outcomes, separate from this receptor: The strongest predictors of response, as reported, were early dynamic changes in blood T cell clones along with a rise in serum interferon-beta after radiation. TCR clones derived from tumors expanded in peripheral blood after treatment with radiotherapy and ipilimumab.

Its CDR3 holds 17 amino acids, cysteine through phenylalanine. CDR3 DNA is the only sequence kept; it has 51 bases, read in frame from the first base. V lost 5 bases and J lost 0 bases; the stretch between them is 18 bases long. From a lookup of the germline V gene, CDR1 and CDR2 are SGHAT and FQNNGV. Receptor amplification or capture employed the immunoSEQ multiplex PCR assay. Sourced from immuneACCESS, this table was stored by TCRdb with only in-frame sequences that have V and J called. A share of the clones is absent; for the studies checked, an unresolved V gene accounts for under half, and the remainder has no known explanation. Here the sample has around 45,000 clones; approximately 70% occur a single time. The ten largest clonotypes hold around 3.4% of the sample. The study tested focal radiation therapy combined with CTLA-4 blockade (ipilimumab) in patients with chemo-refractory metastatic non-small-cell lung cancer.

Sequenced here: peripheral blood, sampled from a patient treated with radiotherapy plus ipilimumab. The TCR comes from a human donor with non-small cell lung cancer who had a complete response to radiotherapy plus ipilimumab. The chain is made from TRBV11-2 and TRBJ2-3; a tentative D match to TRBD1 spans 6 bases. The DNA reads as follows: TGTGCCAGCAGCAAAGATAGGACAGCCCGTAGCACAGATACGCAGTATTTT. Protein translation: CASSKDRTARSTDTQYF.